The following is a T cell receptor (beta chain) sequence with its context. The source of the sample is a study of shared clonotypes between healthy human individuals. V was pared by 3 bases and J by 1 base, with 5 bases of the junction left unmatched. Germline lookup yields CDR1 KGHSH and CDR2 LQKENI. The CDR3 runs 15 residues. Profiling relied on immunoSEQ multiplex PCR, and the TCRdb table lists in-frame clones only, not all of them. The data show 450,000 to 500,000 clones, around 79% seen once. The origin of this receptor is a woman aged 40 to 49 in good health. Some clones in this sample may be carry-over from other donors' samples. Sequences were obtained from PBMCs. The V gene is TRBV18, the J gene TRBJ1-1; 7 bases are a match to TRBD1. The chain's CDR3 is CASSPLGQKNTEAFF. For the CDR3, the DNA is TGTGCCAGCTCACCGCTGGGACAGAAGAACACTGAAGCTTTCTTT.